The 20 T cell receptor beta chains below all came from one sample that was sequenced in a study of breast tumors, draining lymph nodes, adjacent tissues. Each CDR3 protein is one row after TCRdb ran MiXCR on the multiplex PCR reads. This table holds tens of thousands of distinct CDR3 sequences, approximately 45% found once. The sequenced material came from breast tumor tissue. The receptors come from a female donor with breast cancer. Some clones in this sample may be carry-over from other donors' samples.

This clonotype was counted at least ten times. The rearrangement links TRBV4-3 to TRBJ2-1, with 7 bases aligning to TRBD2. The CDR3 is 14 residues long. CDR1 and CDR2 (germline): LGHNA, YSLEER. Trimming took 4 bases from V and 8 from J; bases not matched to a gene: 8. Here the CDR3 reads CASSPHLAGDEQFF. The CDR3 nucleotides are TGCGCCAGCAGCCCCCACCTCGCGGGAGATGAGCAGTTCTTC.

This clonotype occurred many times. The chain links TRBV6-2 or TRBV6-3 to TRBJ1-5, with 9 bases lining up with TRBD1. The length of the CDR3 is 16 residues. The trim removed 6 bases at V and 0 bases at J, leaving 6 bases unmatched. CDR1 and CDR2 from the germline V gene are MNHEY and SVGEGT. The CDR3 DNA sequence: TGTGCCAGCAGCGGGACAGGGCGTTATAGCAATCAGCCCCAGCATTTT. The encoded protein is CASSGTGRYSNQPQHF.

By share, this clonotype counts as medium-sized. The chain links TRBV25-1 to TRBJ2-7, with a tentative D call TRBD1 (5 bases). This CDR3 is 13 amino acids long. CDR1 and CDR2 from the germline V gene are MGHDK and SYGVNS. Trimming left V 6 bases short and J 1 base short, with 10 bases between. The CDR3 nucleotides are TGTGCCAGCAGGGACACTGCATCCTACGAGCAGTACTTC. It codes for CASRDTASYEQYF.

This clonotype was seen at least ten times. The DNA of the CDR3 is TGTGCCAGCAGCTTAGCCCGGACAGGGGCCGGAAAACTGTTTTTT. This sequence encodes CASSLARTGAGKLFF. The chain uses TRBV7-2 and TRBJ1-4, with 9 bases that match TRBD1. Germline V gene lookup returns CDR1 SGHTA and CDR2 FQGNSA. The CDR3 is 15 amino acids. The J segment lost 10 bases and the V segment lost 0 bases, leaving 6 bases of the junction unmatched.

The rearrangement joins TRBV14 to TRBJ1-2; a weak D match, TRBD1 (6 bases). Between the trimmed V and J ends, which lost 4 bases and 4 bases, there was a span of 10 bases. The CDR3 spans 13 residues. CDR1 is SGHDN, CDR2 FVKESK, per germline. The CDR3 region is CASSPTGIYGYTF. In DNA, the CDR3 is TGTGCCAGCAGCCCCACAGGGATCTATGGCTACACCTTC.

This clonotype was observed at least ten times. The rearrangement uses TRBV5-4 and TRBJ1-6, with a possible D match to TRBD1 (5 bases). Trimming shortened V by 0 bases and J by 7 bases, and 8 bases separated the two germline ends. The CDR3 loop spans 14 amino acids. CDR1 SGHNT and CDR2 YYREEE come from the germline V gene (reference sequence). The DNA of the CDR3 is TGTGCCAGCAGCTTGGTAGGGGCCAATTCACCCCTCCACTTT. Translating it yields CASSLVGANSPLHF. Full variable domain (missing parts from reference TRBV5-4 and TRBJ1-6): ETGVTQSPTHLIKTRGQQVTLRCSSQSGHNTVSWYQQALGQGPQFIFQYYREEENGRGNFPPRFSGLQFPNYSSELNVNALELDDSALYLCASSLVGANSPLHFGNGTRLTVT.

In its sample, this clonotype was seen many times. The chain uses TRBV7-2 and TRBJ2-1; D might be TRBD1 (6 bases). The germline V gene has CDR1 SGHTA and CDR2 FQGNSA. V was clipped by 4 bases and J by 5 bases, with 15 bases between them. The CDR3 totals 15 residues. The CDR3 is CASSSDRGSHNEQFF. CDR3 coding DNA: TGTGCCAGCAGCTCAGATAGGGGGTCCCACAATGAGCAGTTCTTC.

This clonotype is medium-sized within its sample. V usage is TRBV30 and J usage is TRBJ1-6, with TRBD1 identical over 7 bases. There are 12 residues in the CDR3. V lost 5 bases to trimming and J lost 9 bases; unmatched junction nucleotides: 4. CDR1 and CDR2 from the germline V gene are GTSNPN and SVGIG (reference sequence). CDR3 in amino acids: CAWDREGSPLHF. For the CDR3, the DNA is TGTGCCTGGGACAGGGAAGGTTCACCCCTCCACTTT.

The sample holds many counts of this clonotype. J is TRBJ1-6 and V is TRBV3-1, with D possibly matching TRBD1 (5 bases). Trimming took 3 bases from V and 5 from J, leaving 8 bases between them. The CDR3 contains 14 residues. CDR1 is LGHDT and CDR2 is YNNKEL in the germline V gene (reference sequence). Here the CDR3 reads CASSHGQNNSPLHF. DNA of the CDR3: TGTGCCAGCAGCCACGGACAAAATAATTCACCCCTCCACTTT.

This clonotype was observed many times. The chain joins TRBV10-3 to TRBJ2-7; no reliable D call. This CDR3 contains 13 residues. The germline gives CDR1 ENHRY, CDR2 SYGVKD. Trimming removed 7 bases at V and 0 bases at J, with 10 bases between. CDR3 coding DNA: TGTGCCATCACACCCGGAAGCTCCTACGAGCAGTACTTC. This encodes CAITPGSSYEQYF.

This clonotype occurred many times. The rearrangement links TRBV12-3 or TRBV12-4 to TRBJ2-3; 10 bases line up with TRBD2. This CDR3 is built from 17 residues. Unmatched junction bases numbered 11, after V lost 5 bases and J lost 3 bases. The CDR3 DNA follows: TGTGCCAGCAGTAACCTAGCGGGGGCACTTGGAACAGATACGCAGTATTTT. Translation gives CASSNLAGALGTDTQYF.

The sample holds many counts of this clonotype. The V gene is TRBV4-3, the J gene TRBJ1-6, with D uncertain. This CDR3 region has 15 residues. Germline values: CDR1 LGHNA, CDR2 YSLEER. With 1 base removed from V and 5 bases from J, the gap between germline ends came to 9 bases. The CDR3 region is CASSQVAEDNSPLHF. The CDR3 DNA sequence: TGCGCCAGCAGCCAAGTGGCGGAGGATAATTCACCCCTCCACTTT.

This clonotype was recorded once. A much larger clone lies one base from this, so it may be a read error. The rearrangement uses TRBV27 and TRBJ1-6; no clear D gene. CDR1 MNHEY and CDR2 SMNVEV come from the germline V gene (reference sequence). This CDR3 comprises 12 residues. Deletions cut 3 bases from V and 6 bases from J, with 3 bases between. Here the CDR3 DNA reads TGTGCCAGCAGTTTGCGTAATTCACCCCTCCACTTT. This gives the protein CASSLRNSPLHF.

The chain is built from TRBV12-3 or TRBV12-4 and TRBJ1-4, with 8 nucleotides matching TRBD1. Losses at the gene ends were 6 bases for V and 7 bases for J; bases not matched to a gene: 7. The length of the CDR3 is 14 residues. The CDR3 spells CASRGQAGVEKLFF. The CDR3 bases are TGTGCCAGCAGGGGACAGGCGGGGGTTGAAAAACTGTTTTTT.

In its sample, this clonotype was seen many times. The chain uses TRBV9 and TRBJ2-7, with 7 bases matching TRBD2. The CDR3 covers 15 residues. The germline CDR1 and CDR2 sequences are SGDLS and YYNGEE. J gave up 3 bases and V 0 bases, and 6 bases lay outside the gene matches. The DNA for the CDR3 is TGTGCCAGCAGCGTAGGGGGGACTACCGACTACGAGCAGTACTTC. Protein sequence: CASSVGGTTDYEQYF.

This clonotype was observed many times. The V and J genes are TRBV29-1 and TRBJ2-7, with TRBD2 as a possible D gene (5 bases). From germline, CDR1 is SQVTM and CDR2 ANQGSEA. V lost 0 bases and J 3 bases, leaving 9 bases between the germline ends. The CDR3 has 13 residues. Here the CDR3 DNA reads TGCAGCGTTGAAGATCCCGGGGACTACGAGCAGTACTTC. Protein product: CSVEDPGDYEQYF.

This rearrangement joins TRBV5-1 to TRBJ2-7; a possible D gene is TRBD1 (6 bases). Trimming left V 7 bases short and J 5 bases short, with 16 bases between. Germline V gene lookup returns CDR1 SGHRS and CDR2 YFSETQ. The CDR3 has 13 residues. The CDR3 DNA reads TGCGCCAGCGGCGAGGGGGATATCCACGAGCAGTACTTC. It yields the protein CASGEGDIHEQYF.

This clonotype counts as medium-sized. The chain employs TRBV4-3 and TRBJ2-3; D is uncertain. The CDR3 runs to 13 residues. Germline CDR1 is LGHNA and CDR2 is YSLEER. V was shortened by 0 bases and J by 5 bases, with 6 bases between the two germline ends. The CDR3 loop reads CASSQEGRDTQYF. The CDR3 DNA reads as TGCGCCAGCAGCCAAGAGGGTCGAGATACGCAGTATTTT.

J is TRBJ1-2 and V is TRBV10-2; D is undetermined. CDR1 is WSHSY, CDR2 SAAADI, per germline. The V end lost 6 bases, the J end lost 2 bases, and 16 bases lay between the germline ends. This CDR3 has 15 residues. The CDR3 region has the DNA TGCGCCAGCAGCCAACTGACGGGGATGAACTATGGCTACACCTTC. Its translation: CASSQLTGMNYGYTF.

V is TRBV9 and J is TRBJ2-1, with 12 positions matching TRBD2. The V and J ends lost 3 bases and 8 bases, in that order; junction bases with no gene match: 3. This CDR3 is built from 14 residues. Germline CDR1 is SGDLS and CDR2 is YYNGEE. The CDR3: CASSGTSGIDEQFF. CDR3 sequence (DNA): TGTGCCAGCAGCGGGACTAGCGGGATCGATGAGCAGTTCTTC.